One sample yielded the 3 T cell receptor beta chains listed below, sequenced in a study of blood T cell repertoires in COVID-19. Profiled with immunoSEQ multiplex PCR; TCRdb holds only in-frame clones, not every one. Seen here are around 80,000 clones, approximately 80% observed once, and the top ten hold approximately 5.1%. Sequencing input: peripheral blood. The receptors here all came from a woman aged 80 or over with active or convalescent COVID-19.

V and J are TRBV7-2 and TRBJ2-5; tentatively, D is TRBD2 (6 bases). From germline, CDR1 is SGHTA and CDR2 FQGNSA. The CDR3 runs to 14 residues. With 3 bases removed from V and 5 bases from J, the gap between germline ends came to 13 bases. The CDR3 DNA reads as TGTGCCAGCAGCTTTGCGGGATGGGGGGAGACCCAGTACTTC. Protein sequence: CASSFAGWGETQYF.

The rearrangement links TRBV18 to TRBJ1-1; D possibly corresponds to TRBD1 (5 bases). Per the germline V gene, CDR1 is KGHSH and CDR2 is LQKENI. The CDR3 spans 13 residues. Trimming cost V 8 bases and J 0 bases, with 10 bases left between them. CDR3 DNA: TGTGCCAGCCTGGGACTGATGAACACTGAAGCTTTCTTT. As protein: CASLGLMNTEAFF.

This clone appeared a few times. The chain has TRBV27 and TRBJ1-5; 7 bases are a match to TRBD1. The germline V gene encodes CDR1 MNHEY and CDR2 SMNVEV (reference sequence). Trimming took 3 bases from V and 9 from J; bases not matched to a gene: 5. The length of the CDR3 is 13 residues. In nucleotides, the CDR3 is TGTGCCAGCAGTTTTGACAGGGAAGGGCCCCAGCATTTT. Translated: CASSFDREGPQHF.